This T cell receptor (beta chain) was documented in a study of OX40 agonist ivuxolimab in advanced cancers. The data were produced by immunoSEQ multiplex PCR, yet TCRdb's version contains in-frame clones alone and is incomplete. Found here are 75,000 to 95,000 clones, more than 80% of them singletons; the top ten hold approximately 9.1%. The V gene's germline CDR1 is SGHRS and CDR2 YFSETQ. This CDR3 spans 18 amino acids. Trimming pared 5 bases from V and 0 bases from J, leaving 21 bases between. This clone has a single count. This TCR came from an adult with an advanced solid tumor such as melanoma, head and neck, liver or kidney cancer. The specimen was CD4+ or CD8+ T cells sorted from blood, collected in a trial of the OX40 agonist ivuxolimab. The chain uses TRBV5-1 and TRBJ1-5; D is ambiguous. This CDR3 is CASSRIPVSGNSNQPQHF. DNA for the CDR3: TGCGCCAGCAGTCGCATCCCGGTATCCGGGAATAGCAATCAGCCCCAGCATTTT.